These 3 T cell receptor beta chains were all obtained from the same sample, sequenced in a study of control samples from healthy donors and cancer patients. Sequencing was performed with immunoSEQ multiplex PCR; in TCRdb, only in-frame clones are kept and a portion is missing. The profile shows approximately 80,000 clones, roughly 84% of them singletons. The sequencing input was blood. These receptors originate from a woman aged 45 to 65 in good health.

This clone was observed a single time. The rearrangement uses TRBV9 and TRBJ1-2, with a weak D call TRBD1 (5 bases). CDR3 length equals 15 residues. The V end lost 0 bases, the J end lost 0 bases, and 9 bases lay between the germline ends. Looked up from germline, CDR1 is SGDLS and CDR2 is YYNGEE. The CDR3 DNA is TGTGCCAGCAGCGTAGGGGGCGCGTCTAACTATGGCTACACCTTC. Translating it yields CASSVGGASNYGYTF.

The V gene is TRBV5-8, the J gene TRBJ1-4, with a weak D call TRBD1 (5 bases). Germline CDR1 and CDR2: SGHTS and YDEGEE. The CDR3 consists of 15 residues. The V end was cut by 4 bases, the J end by 7 bases, with 17 bases between. The CDR3 region has the DNA TGTGCCAGCAGCCGTTCTGGTGGGCAGGGTGAAAAACTGTTTTTT. This translates into CASSRSGGQGEKLFF.

This chain uses TRBV2 with TRBJ2-3, with unresolved D. CDR3 length: 15 residues. V was cut by 4 bases and J by 0 bases, with 11 bases left in between. CDR1 is SNHLY, CDR2 FYNNEI, per germline. CDR3 amino acids: CASSGGTTSTDTQYF. The CDR3 region has the DNA TGTGCCAGCAGTGGTGGAACCACTAGCACAGATACGCAGTATTTT.